These 31 T cell receptor beta chains share one sample of origin, sequenced in a study of neurological immune-mediated disorders. In TCRdb, the 5' RACE reads were re-called with MiXCR into one record per CDR3 protein. The sample shows tens of thousands of distinct CDR3 sequences, 10% of them seen only once. Sequenced sample: PBMCs. All receptors derive from a man aged 40-49 years in good health.

Regarding this clonotype: A read error is possible here, since a much larger clone lies one base away. The V call is TRBV6-2 or TRBV6-3, the J call TRBJ2-1; 10 bases are shared with TRBD2. The CDR3 contains 16 residues. CDR1 MNHEY and CDR2 SVGEGT come from the germline V gene. In nucleotides, the CDR3 is TGTGTCAGCAGTCTGGAGCGGGAGGGCGCCTACAATGAGCAGTTCTTC. Its protein is CVSSLEREGAYNEQFF.

There are a few counts of this clonotype. A much larger clone differs from this one at a single base, so this may be a read error. V usage is TRBV18 and J usage is TRBJ2-5; 7 bases agree with TRBD1. Germline assignment: CDR1 KGHSH and CDR2 LQKENI. This CDR3 spans 15 amino acids. The CDR3 nucleotides are TGTGTCAGCTCACCAGGGACAGAAGACGAAGAGACCCAGTACTTC. Protein: CVSSPGTEDEETQYF.

This clonotype appeared many times. The chain recombines TRBV7-3 with TRBJ2-1; D may be TRBD1 (6 bases). The ends were cut back, 5 bases at V and 0 bases at J, with 17 bases in the middle. Germline V gene lookup returns CDR1 SGHTA and CDR2 FQGTGA. There are 17 residues in the CDR3. The CDR3 is CASSTQTGSRSYNEQFF. The CDR3 bases are TGTGCCAGCAGCACTCAGACAGGATCACGCTCCTACAATGAGCAGTTCTTC. Supplemented by reference TRBV7-3 and TRBJ2-1, the full variable domain reads GAGVSQTPSNKVTEKGKYVELRCDPISGHTALYWYRQSLGQGPEFLIYFQGTGAADDSGLPNDRFFAVRPEGSVSTLKIQRTERGDSAVYLCASSTQTGSRSYNEQFFGPGTRLTVL.

The table lists this clonotype with a few counts. The chain joins TRBV20-1 to TRBJ1-3, with unresolved D. Trimming stripped 3 bases from V and 2 bases from J, with 14 bases between. The CDR3 sequence is 15 residues long. CDR1 DFQATT and CDR2 SNEGSKA come from the germline V gene (reference sequence). As DNA, the CDR3 is TGCAGTGCTAGGGATTATAGAGACCCTGGAAACACCATATATTTT. Its protein product is CSARDYRDPGNTIYF.

The sample holds many counts of this clonotype. This chain connects TRBV12-3 or TRBV12-4 to TRBJ2-1; TRBD1 aligns across 7 bases. This CDR3 comprises 15 residues. Trimming at V came to 2 bases and at J to 0 bases, leaving 1 base not matched to a gene. The CDR3 bases are TGTGCCAGCAGTTTAACAGGGGACTCCTACAATGAGCAGTTCTTC. Its protein product is CASSLTGDSYNEQFF.

This clonotype was seen at least ten times. J is TRBJ1-5 and V is TRBV5-6; a weak D match, TRBD1 (5 bases). From germline, CDR1 is SGHDT and CDR2 YYEEEE. The CDR3 extends over 15 amino acids. V was cut by 4 bases and J by 2 bases, with 13 bases left in between. CDR3 sequence reads: CASSNSRDGNQPQHF. The CDR3 DNA follows: TGTGCCAGCAGCAACAGCCGGGACGGCAATCAGCCCCAGCATTTT. The full variable domain, its missing parts supplied by reference TRBV5-6 and TRBJ1-5, is DAGVTQSPTHLIKTRGQQVTLRCSPKSGHDTVSWYQQALGQGPQFIFQYYEEEERQRGNFPDRFSGHQFPNYSSELNVNALLLGDSALYLCASSNSRDGNQPQHFGDGTRLSIL.

This clonotype was detected ten times or more. The chain links TRBV29-1 to TRBJ2-1; D uncertain. The CDR3 spans 13 residues. The V end lost 0 bases, the J end lost 9 bases, and 12 bases lay between the germline ends. In germline, CDR1 is SQVTM, CDR2 ANQGSEA. CDR3 sequence: CSVEEGPSLEQFF. CDR3 nucleotide sequence: TGCAGCGTTGAAGAGGGCCCGAGCCTTGAGCAGTTCTTC.

The sample holds many counts of this clonotype. The CDR3 region has the DNA TGCAGTGCCCCTCTAGGCAGGGCGAATCAGCCCCAGCATTTT. Protein sequence: CSAPLGRANQPQHF. The chain recombines TRBV20-1 with TRBJ1-5; D may be TRBD1 (5 bases). V shed 6 bases and J shed 4 bases, with 16 bases lying between them. The CDR3 has 14 residues. Germline loops: CDR1 DFQATT, CDR2 SNEGSKA (reference sequence).

This clonotype was seen only a few times. The chain uses TRBV27 and TRBJ1-2; TRBD1 matches at 8 bases. This CDR3 has 14 residues. In germline, CDR1 is MNHEY, CDR2 SMNVEV (reference sequence). After removal of 3 bases from V and 3 bases from J, the junction contained 3 bases not matched to a gene. As DNA, the CDR3 is TGTGCCAGCAGTTTCCGACAGGGGTACTATGGCTACACCTTC. Translation gives CASSFRQGYYGYTF.

This clonotype was recorded many times. The DNA of the CDR3 is TGCGCCAGCAGCTTGGGTTCGAGACAGGGAGAACCCCTCCTTGAAGCTTTCTTT. This sequence encodes CASSLGSRQGEPLLEAFF. This chain uses TRBV5-1 with TRBJ1-1; TRBD1 matches at 7 bases. CDR1 and CDR2 (germline): SGHRS, YFSETQ. The CDR3 is made up of 18 amino acids. V lost 0 bases to trimming and J lost 7 bases; unmatched junction nucleotides: 18.

To note about this clonotype: Being one base from a much bigger clone, this may be a read error. The V call is TRBV13, the J call TRBJ2-7, with D unclear. This CDR3 has 14 residues. From germline, CDR1 is PRHDT and CDR2 FYEKMQ (reference sequence). CDR3 nucleotide sequence: TGTACCAGCAGCTTAGGCTCCAGAGCCTACGAGCAGTACTTC. Translated: CTSSLGSRAYEQYF.

At least ten counts were recorded for this clonotype. The chain uses TRBV7-3 and TRBJ2-2, with D uncertain. The V end lost 4 bases, the J end lost 5 bases, and 14 bases lay between the germline ends. The CDR3 covers 15 residues. Germline lookup yields CDR1 SGHTA and CDR2 FQGTGA. The CDR3 loop reads CASSSTALLTGELFF. Here the CDR3 DNA reads TGTGCCAGCAGCTCGACGGCACTTCTTACCGGGGAGCTGTTTTTT. The full variable domain, its missing parts supplied by reference TRBV7-3 and TRBJ2-2, is GAGVSQTPSNKVTEKGKYVELRCDPISGHTALYWYRQSLGQGPEFLIYFQGTGAADDSGLPNDRFFAVRPEGSVSTLKIQRTERGDSAVYLCASSSTALLTGELFFGEGSRLTVL.

This clonotype has a count of ten or more. The chain uses TRBV29-1 and TRBJ2-6; D gene ambiguous. CDR1 SQVTM and CDR2 ANQGSEA come from the germline V gene. The CDR3 is 15 amino acids. V was clipped by 7 bases and J by 2 bases, with 15 bases between them. The CDR3 sequence is CSDWHQAAGANVLTF. The CDR3, as DNA: TGCAGCGATTGGCACCAGGCCGCTGGGGCCAACGTCCTGACTTTC.

This clonotype was picked up many times. V and J are TRBV11-2 and TRBJ1-1, with D possibly matching TRBD1 (5 bases). CDR1 is SGHAT and CDR2 is FQNNGV in the germline V gene. The CDR3 is made up of 15 amino acids. Trimming cost V 4 bases and J 3 bases, with 15 bases left between them. CDR3 residues: CASSSLRGDYTEAFF. The CDR3 region has the DNA TGTGCCAGCAGCTCATTAAGAGGGGACTACACTGAAGCTTTCTTT.

This clonotype was detected many times. The genes are TRBV28 and TRBJ2-7, with 10 positions matching TRBD2. V shed 7 bases, J shed 7 bases, and the junction held 13 bases outside the gene matches. This CDR3 contains 15 residues. Germline values: CDR1 MDHEN, CDR2 SYDVKM. This CDR3 reads CASIPQALAGDEQYF. The DNA for the CDR3 is TGTGCCAGCATTCCTCAGGCCCTAGCGGGAGATGAGCAGTACTTC. Based on the CDR3 plus reference TRBV28 and TRBJ2-7, the full variable domain is DVKVTQSSRYLVKRTGEKVFLECVQDMDHENMFWYRQDPGLGLRLIYFSYDVKMKEKGDIPEGYSVSREKKERFSLILESASTNQTSMYLCASIPQALAGDEQYFGPGTRLTVT.

With respect to this clonotype: A much larger clone sits a single nucleotide away, making a read error possible. The chain carries TRBV10-3 and TRBJ2-1, with 7 bases fitting TRBD2. V shed 0 bases, J shed 4 bases, and the junction held 9 bases outside the gene matches. There are 17 residues in the CDR3. Germline loops: CDR1 ENHRY, CDR2 SYGVKD. The chain's CDR3 is CAISESVERDSYNEQFF. The CDR3 region has the DNA TGTGCCATCAGTGAGTCTGTGGAGCGGGACTCATACAATGAGCAGTTCTTC.

The sample holds many counts of this clonotype. This chain joins TRBV28 and TRBJ2-3; D is ambiguous. This CDR3 spans 13 amino acids. The germline V gene encodes CDR1 MDHEN and CDR2 SYDVKM. Trimming pared 6 bases from V and 5 bases from J, leaving 12 bases between. DNA for the CDR3: TGTGCCAGCAGCCTTTCTCGAAAAGATACGCAGTATTTT. Residues: CASSLSRKDTQYF.

At least ten counts were recorded for this clonotype. This chain joins TRBV14 and TRBJ1-2, with a weak D call TRBD1 (6 bases). V lost 0 bases to trimming and J lost 6 bases, with 14 bases between them. Germline lookup yields CDR1 SGHDN and CDR2 FVKESK. The length of the CDR3 is 15 residues. The CDR3: CASSQDLRGQDGYTF. The CDR3 DNA reads as TGTGCCAGCAGCCAAGACCTCCGGGGGCAAGATGGCTACACCTTC. The whole variable domain, filled in from reference TRBV14 and TRBJ1-2, reads EAGVTQFPSHSVIEKGQTVTLRCDPISGHDNLYWYRRVMGKEIKFLLHFVKESKQDESGMPNNRFLAERTGGTYSTLKVQPAELEDSGVYFCASSQDLRGQDGYTFGSGTRLTVV.

This clonotype has a count of ten or more. Compared with germline, one end of the junction differs, possibly owing to a read error. The V and J genes are TRBV7-2 and TRBJ1-6; D not resolved. CDR3 size: 14 residues. Germline values: CDR1 SGHTA, CDR2 FQGNSA. The chain's CDR3 is CASSLGREFSPLHF. CDR3 coding DNA: TGTGCCAGCAGTTTAGGCCGAGAGTTCTCACCCCTCCACTTT. The full variable domain, with the rest looked up from reference TRBV7-2 and TRBJ1-6, is GAGVSQSPSNKVTEKGKDVELRCDPISGHTALYWYRQSLGQGLEFLIYFQGNSAPDKSGLPSDRFSAERTGGSVSTLTIQRTQQEDSAVYLCASSLGREFSPLHFGNGTRLTVT.

The table lists this clonotype with many counts. The chain combines TRBV9 with TRBJ1-3; 8 nucleotides match TRBD1. The CDR3 consists of 16 residues. Trimming at V came to 3 bases and at J to 1 base, leaving 6 bases not matched to a gene. In germline, CDR1 is SGDLS, CDR2 YYNGEE. CDR3 loop: CASSALDRGSGNTIYF. The CDR3 nucleotides read TGTGCCAGCAGCGCCCTCGACAGGGGTTCTGGAAACACCATATATTTT. Based on the CDR3 plus reference TRBV9 and TRBJ1-3, the full variable domain is DSGVTQTPKHLITATGQRVTLRCSPRSGDLSVYWYQQSLDQGLQFLIQYYNGEERAKGNILERFSAQQFPDLHSELNLSSLELGDSALYFCASSALDRGSGNTIYFGEGSWLTVV.

Ten or more counts support this clonotype. This sequence joins TRBV5-1 and TRBJ2-5; 9 bases line up with TRBD2. The V and J ends lost 0 bases and 5 bases, in that order; junction bases with no gene match: 8. Germline assignment: CDR1 SGHRS and CDR2 YFSETQ. The CDR3 has 16 residues. This CDR3 reads CASSLAGGRAEETQYF. CDR3 sequence (DNA): TGCGCCAGCAGCTTGGCCGGCGGGAGGGCCGAGGAGACCCAGTACTTC.

There are many counts of this clonotype. This chain links TRBV29-1 with TRBJ1-4; D ambiguous. Trimming took 2 bases from V and 8 from J, leaving 9 bases between them. The germline V gene has CDR1 SQVTM and CDR2 ANQGSEA. The CDR3 length is 12 residues. Here the CDR3 reads CSVENRGEKLFF. As DNA, the CDR3 is TGCAGCGTTGAAAACAGAGGGGAAAAACTGTTTTTT.

This clonotype was counted many times. The chain joins TRBV7-2 to TRBJ2-2, with a weak D call TRBD1 (6 bases). V lost 0 bases and J lost 4, with 6 bases in between. The germline V gene has CDR1 SGHTA and CDR2 FQGNSA. The CDR3 length is 14 residues. DNA for the CDR3: TGTGCCAGCAGCTTAGCACAGGGCACCGGGGAGCTGTTTTTT. Its protein is CASSLAQGTGELFF. Based on the CDR3 plus reference TRBV7-2 and TRBJ2-2, the full variable domain is GAGVSQSPSNKVTEKGKDVELRCDPISGHTALYWYRQSLGQGLEFLIYFQGNSAPDKSGLPSDRFSAERTGGSVSTLTIQRTQQEDSAVYLCASSLAQGTGELFFGEGSRLTVL.

This clonotype occurred many times. The J gene is TRBJ2-6, the V gene TRBV10-3, with TRBD1 matching over 9 bases. The CDR3 contains 17 residues. Germline V gene lookup returns CDR1 ENHRY and CDR2 SYGVKD. The J segment lost 0 bases and the V segment lost 6 bases, leaving 6 bases of the junction unmatched. The CDR3 loop reads CAISRGTGNSGANVLTF. The CDR3 bases are TGTGCCATCAGCCGCGGGACAGGGAACTCTGGGGCCAACGTCCTGACTTTC.

Many counts were recorded for this clonotype. J is TRBJ2-7 and V is TRBV6-5; a possible D gene is TRBD1 (5 bases). This CDR3 is 14 amino acids long. CDR1 is MNHEY and CDR2 is SVGAGI in the germline V gene. Deletions cut 2 bases from V and 2 bases from J, with 10 bases between. CDR3 loop: CASSYRQSPYEQYF. CDR3 in DNA: TGTGCCAGCAGTTACCGACAGAGCCCCTACGAGCAGTACTTC.

This clonotype was counted a few times. The chain links TRBV20-1 to TRBJ2-1; 11 bases line up with TRBD2. V gave up 4 bases and J gave up 7 bases; unmatched junction bases: 21. Germline CDR1 DFQATT, CDR2 SNEGSKA (reference sequence). The CDR3 spans 19 residues. In DNA, the CDR3 is TGCAGTGCTAACCTGCGGGGTAGCGGGAGGGCCCTCGGGGTTAATGAGCAGTTCTTC. It specifies CSANLRGSGRALGVNEQFF.

In this sample, this clonotype turned up many times. The chain combines TRBV18 with TRBJ2-7; D call uncertain. The CDR3 has 14 amino acids. V was pared by 5 bases and J by 2 bases, with 13 bases between. Germline loops: CDR1 KGHSH, CDR2 LQKENI. Here the CDR3 reads CASSFPNSPYEQYF. The DNA of the CDR3 is TGTGCCAGCTCATTTCCGAACAGTCCCTACGAGCAGTACTTC.

The genes are TRBV7-9 and TRBJ2-1; 10 positions match TRBD1. The V segment lost 4 bases and the J segment 7 bases; nucleotides outside the gene matches: 7. From germline, CDR1 is SEHNR and CDR2 FQNEAQ (reference sequence). The CDR3 has 15 residues. CDR3 loop: CASSSGQGSLNEQFF. The CDR3 nucleotides are TGTGCCAGCAGCTCGGGACAGGGGAGTCTAAATGAGCAGTTCTTC. Full variable domain (remainder filled in from reference TRBV7-9 and TRBJ2-1): DTGVSQNPRHKITKRGQNVTFRCDPISEHNRLYWYRQTLGQGPEFLTYFQNEAQLEKSRLLSDRFSAERPKGSFSTLEIQRTEQGDSAMYLCASSSGQGSLNEQFFGPGTRLTVL.

For this clonotype: One junction end disagrees with the germline gene, perhaps due to a read error. This chain connects TRBV5-1 to TRBJ1-1; D ambiguous. CDR3 length: 12 amino acids. Germline V gives CDR1 SGHRS, CDR2 YFSETQ. In DNA form, the CDR3 reads TGCGCCAGCAGCTCCAAGAACACTGACGCTTTCTTT. This encodes CASSSKNTDAFF.

Ten or more counts support this clonotype. The chain uses TRBV5-1 and TRBJ2-5; tentatively, D is TRBD2 (6 bases). Trimming shortened V by 4 bases and J by 3 bases, and 10 bases separated the two germline ends. Germline CDR1 and CDR2: SGHRS and YFSETQ. CDR3 length equals 13 residues. The CDR3 nucleotides are TGCGCCAGCAGCGACCTAGCGAAAGAGACCCAGTACTTC. Its protein is CASSDLAKETQYF.

This clonotype occurred many times. The chain has TRBV15 and TRBJ2-7; 12 bases agree with TRBD1. The length of the CDR3 is 15 residues. Trimming took 7 bases from V and 5 from J; bases not matched to a gene: 9. Germline CDR1 reads LNHNV; CDR2 reads YYDKDF (reference sequence). CDR3 DNA: TGTGCCACCACACCTGGGGGGACAGGGGGCGACGAGCAGTACTTC. Translating gives CATTPGGTGGDEQYF. The variable domain in full, with the rest retrieved from reference TRBV15 and TRBJ2-7, is DAMVIQNPRYQVTQFGKPVTLSCSQTLNHNVMYWYQQKSSQAPKLLFHYYDKDFNNEADTPDNFQSRRPNTSFCFLDIRSPGLGDTAMYLCATTPGGTGGDEQYFGPGTRLTVT.